This T cell receptor beta chain emerged from a study of blood T cell repertoires in COVID-19. Only in-frame clones appear in the TCRdb table, and some are missing; sequencing was by immunoSEQ multiplex PCR. The sample has 250,000 to 300,000 clones, 88% seen once. Trimming left V 4 bases short and J 5 bases short, with 15 bases between. The CDR3 spans 14 residues. The germline V gene encodes CDR1 SGHKS and CDR2 YYEKEE (reference sequence). The chain links TRBV5-5 to TRBJ1-2; the D gene is possibly TRBD1 (5 bases). The sequence derives from a woman aged 25 to 45 with COVID-19, enrolled during active disease. What was sequenced was peripheral blood. CDR3 in amino acids: CASSLPGSGYGYTF. The CDR3 coding sequence is TGTGCCAGCAGCCTACCAGGGTCCGGTTATGGCTACACCTTC.